Listed below are T cell receptor beta chains from one sample, sequenced in a study of lymphopenia after photon versus proton radiotherapy. Sequencing used immunoSEQ multiplex PCR; TCRdb keeps in-frame clones, though not all of them. This sample has 150,000 to 200,000 clones, with about 85% found just once. Sequencing was performed on peripheral blood, taken from a patient treated with photon-based radiotherapy. The origin of the receptors is a man aged 50-59 years with gastric cancer. CDR3s include the opening cysteine and the closing phenylalanine or tryptophan. Each record gives: J gene, D gene, V gene, CDR3 length, clone size, CDR3 protein, CDR3 DNA. The D gene is left open where the match is weak. Clone size appears in some rows only: once, few, many, or a class for an expanded clone.

j_call: TRBJ1-5
d_call: NA
v_call: TRBV7-9
cdr3_length: 14
clone_size: NA
cdr3_aa: CASSGTGINQPQHF
cdr3_nt: TGTGCCAGCAGCGGCACAGGGATCAATCAGCCCCAGCATTTT

j_call: TRBJ1-1
d_call: NA
v_call: TRBV9
cdr3_length: 13
clone_size: NA
cdr3_aa: CASSVVPNTEAFF
cdr3_nt: TGTGCCAGCAGCGTAGTCCCGAACACTGAAGCTTTCTTT

j_call: TRBJ2-1
d_call: TRBD2
v_call: TRBV7-2
cdr3_length: 16
clone_size: NA
cdr3_aa: CASSLPTSGLYNEQFF
cdr3_nt: TGTGCCAGCAGCTTACCGACTAGCGGTCTCTACAATGAGCAGTTCTTC

j_call: TRBJ1-1
d_call: NA
v_call: TRBV11-1
cdr3_length: 14
clone_size: NA
cdr3_aa: CASSLPGPITEAFF
cdr3_nt: TGTGCCAGCAGCTTACCGGGTCCGATCACTGAAGCTTTCTTT

j_call: TRBJ2-1
d_call: NA
v_call: TRBV2
cdr3_length: 13
clone_size: NA
cdr3_aa: CASSVMDTNEQFF
cdr3_nt: TGTGCCAGCAGTGTTATGGATACGAATGAGCAGTTCTTC

j_call: TRBJ2-5
d_call: NA
v_call: TRBV19
cdr3_length: 13
clone_size: NA
cdr3_aa: CASSQRGGETQYF
cdr3_nt: TGTGCCAGTAGTCAAAGGGGTGGGGAGACCCAGTACTTC

j_call: TRBJ2-7
d_call: NA
v_call: TRBV11-2
cdr3_length: 14
clone_size: NA
cdr3_aa: CASSPLRATYEQYF
cdr3_nt: TGTGCCAGCAGCCCCCTCCGGGCAACCTACGAGCAGTACTTC

j_call: TRBJ2-5
d_call: TRBD1
v_call: TRBV27
cdr3_length: 14
clone_size: NA
cdr3_aa: CASSYRQGRETQYF
cdr3_nt: TGTGCCAGCAGTTATAGACAGGGGAGAGAGACCCAGTACTTC

j_call: TRBJ2-3
d_call: TRBD2
v_call: TRBV2
cdr3_length: 14
clone_size: NA
cdr3_aa: CASTTTSGMGTQYF
cdr3_nt: TGTGCCAGCACTACGACTAGCGGGATGGGTACGCAGTATTTT

j_call: TRBJ2-5
d_call: NA
v_call: TRBV30
cdr3_length: 12
clone_size: NA
cdr3_aa: CAWSGTSETQYF
cdr3_nt: TGTGCCTGGTCGGGTACTTCGGAGACCCAGTACTTC

j_call: TRBJ1-2
d_call: NA
v_call: TRBV19
cdr3_length: 13
clone_size: NA
cdr3_aa: CASSLGLNYGYTF
cdr3_nt: TGTGCCAGTAGCCTCGGACTTAACTATGGCTACACCTTC

j_call: TRBJ2-6
d_call: NA
v_call: TRBV6-5
cdr3_length: 16
clone_size: NA
cdr3_aa: CASSYVSGMGANVLTF
cdr3_nt: TGTGCCAGCAGTTATGTCTCCGGTATGGGGGCCAACGTCCTGACTTTC

j_call: TRBJ2-7
d_call: TRBD1
v_call: TRBV7-9
cdr3_length: 14
clone_size: NA
cdr3_aa: CASSLRQGTYEQYF
cdr3_nt: TGTGCCAGCAGCTTGCGACAGGGTACCTACGAGCAGTACTTC

j_call: TRBJ2-3
d_call: TRBD2
v_call: TRBV27
cdr3_length: 16
clone_size: NA
cdr3_aa: CASSGPTSGRPDTQYF
cdr3_nt: TGTGCCAGCAGTGGTCCGACTAGCGGGAGGCCAGATACGCAGTATTTT

j_call: TRBJ2-7
d_call: NA
v_call: TRBV12-2
cdr3_length: 18
clone_size: NA
cdr3_aa: CASRLAQKRAGGPFEQYF
cdr3_nt: TGTGCAAGTCGCTTAGCACAAAAAAGGGCGGGAGGGCCTTTCGAGCAGTACTTC

j_call: TRBJ1-5
d_call: NA
v_call: TRBV19
cdr3_length: 13
clone_size: few
cdr3_aa: CASRRGRNQPQHF
cdr3_nt: TGTGCCAGTAGAAGGGGCCGCAATCAGCCCCAGCATTTT

j_call: TRBJ2-7
d_call: TRBD2
v_call: TRBV28
cdr3_length: 14
clone_size: NA
cdr3_aa: CASSLLAGDYEQYF
cdr3_nt: TGTGCCAGCAGTCTGCTAGCGGGAGACTACGAGCAGTACTTC

j_call: TRBJ2-5
d_call: TRBD2
v_call: TRBV14
cdr3_length: 16
clone_size: NA
cdr3_aa: CASSPTSGRAWETQYF
cdr3_nt: TGTGCCAGCAGCCCCACTAGCGGGAGGGCCTGGGAGACCCAGTACTTC

j_call: TRBJ1-1
d_call: NA
v_call: TRBV6-6
cdr3_length: 14
clone_size: NA
cdr3_aa: CASSTGRRVSEAFF
cdr3_nt: TGTGCCAGCAGTACCGGGAGAAGGGTGTCTGAAGCTTTCTTT

j_call: TRBJ2-7
d_call: TRBD1
v_call: TRBV6-5
cdr3_length: 15
clone_size: once
cdr3_aa: CASSYLGQTTGEQYF
cdr3_nt: TGTGCCAGCAGTTACCTGGGACAGACCACGGGAGAGCAGTACTTC

j_call: TRBJ2-1
d_call: TRBD1
v_call: TRBV19
cdr3_length: 14
clone_size: NA
cdr3_aa: CASSPDRGTNEQFF
cdr3_nt: TGTGCCAGTTCGCCGGACAGGGGTACGAATGAGCAGTTCTTC

j_call: TRBJ2-4
d_call: NA
v_call: TRBV5-6
cdr3_length: 11
clone_size: NA
cdr3_aa: CASSSGYIQYF
cdr3_nt: TGTGCCAGCAGCTCTGGATACATTCAGTACTTC

j_call: TRBJ2-4
d_call: TRBD2
v_call: TRBV9
cdr3_length: 17
clone_size: NA
cdr3_aa: CASSVTGTMDDKNIQYF
cdr3_nt: TGTGCCAGCAGCGTCACCGGGACTATGGATGACAAAAACATTCAGTACTTC

j_call: TRBJ2-5
d_call: TRBD2
v_call: TRBV29-1
cdr3_length: 12
clone_size: NA
cdr3_aa: CSVGSGKETQYF
cdr3_nt: TGCAGCGTCGGTAGCGGGAAAGAGACCCAGTACTTC

j_call: TRBJ2-7
d_call: NA
v_call: TRBV5-5
cdr3_length: 15
clone_size: NA
cdr3_aa: CASSLGGRANYEQYF
cdr3_nt: TGTGCCAGCAGCTTGGGTGGACGAGCAAATTACGAGCAGTACTTC

j_call: TRBJ1-4
d_call: TRBD1
v_call: TRBV7-9
cdr3_length: 16
clone_size: NA
cdr3_aa: CASSLLLDRGQEKLFF
cdr3_nt: TGTGCCAGCAGCCTACTCTTGGACAGGGGGCAAGAAAAACTGTTTTTT

j_call: TRBJ2-7
d_call: TRBD2
v_call: TRBV28
cdr3_length: 13
clone_size: once
cdr3_aa: CASSPGGWYEQYF
cdr3_nt: TGTGCCAGCAGCCCGGGGGGGTGGTACGAGCAGTACTTC

j_call: TRBJ2-7
d_call: TRBD2
v_call: TRBV27
cdr3_length: 15
clone_size: NA
cdr3_aa: CASSDLAGGGSEQYF
cdr3_nt: TGTGCCAGCAGTGATCTAGCGGGAGGAGGCTCCGAGCAGTACTTC

j_call: TRBJ2-2
d_call: NA
v_call: TRBV5-1
cdr3_length: 17
clone_size: NA
cdr3_aa: CASSLARLAINTGELFF
cdr3_nt: TGCGCCAGCAGCTTGGCCCGGCTAGCGATTAACACCGGGGAGCTGTTTTTT

j_call: TRBJ2-3
d_call: TRBD2
v_call: TRBV4-2
cdr3_length: 15
clone_size: NA
cdr3_aa: CASSVTSGSIGTQYF
cdr3_nt: TGTGCCAGCAGCGTGACTAGCGGGTCTATCGGTACGCAGTATTTT

j_call: TRBJ2-5
d_call: NA
v_call: TRBV15
cdr3_length: 12
clone_size: few
cdr3_aa: CATSRDQETQYF
cdr3_nt: TGTGCCACCAGCAGAGACCAAGAGACCCAGTACTTC

j_call: TRBJ1-5
d_call: TRBD1
v_call: TRBV15
cdr3_length: 16
clone_size: NA
cdr3_aa: CATSASRRQGRQPQHF
cdr3_nt: TGTGCCACCAGCGCATCAAGGAGACAGGGGAGACAGCCCCAGCATTTT

j_call: TRBJ2-2
d_call: NA
v_call: TRBV11-3
cdr3_length: 15
clone_size: NA
cdr3_aa: CASSLEAGYTGELFF
cdr3_nt: TGTGCCAGCAGCTTAGAGGCAGGGTACACCGGGGAGCTGTTTTTT

j_call: TRBJ2-2
d_call: NA
v_call: TRBV30
cdr3_length: 13
clone_size: NA
cdr3_aa: CACLDRNTGELFF
cdr3_nt: TGTGCCTGCTTGGACAGGAACACCGGGGAGCTGTTTTTT

j_call: TRBJ2-2
d_call: TRBD1
v_call: TRBV6-6
cdr3_length: 15
clone_size: NA
cdr3_aa: CASSYQGENTGELFF
cdr3_nt: TGTGCCAGCAGTTACCAGGGGGAAAACACCGGGGAGCTGTTTTTT

j_call: TRBJ2-7
d_call: NA
v_call: TRBV5-1
cdr3_length: 14
clone_size: NA
cdr3_aa: CASSLVGGSYEQYF
cdr3_nt: TGCGCCAGCAGCTTGGTGGGGGGCTCCTACGAGCAGTACTTC

j_call: TRBJ1-5
d_call: NA
v_call: TRBV12-5
cdr3_length: 20
clone_size: NA
cdr3_aa: CASGLESGARKEYSNQPQHF
cdr3_nt: TGTGCTAGTGGTTTGGAGTCAGGAGCGCGGAAAGAATATAGCAATCAGCCCCAGCATTTT

j_call: TRBJ1-1
d_call: NA
v_call: TRBV2
cdr3_length: 11
clone_size: NA
cdr3_aa: CASSYRTEAFF
cdr3_nt: TGTGCCAGCAGTTACAGGACTGAAGCTTTCTTT

j_call: TRBJ1-1
d_call: NA
v_call: TRBV25-1
cdr3_length: 12
clone_size: few
cdr3_aa: CASREGNTEAFF
cdr3_nt: TGTGCCAGCAGGGAGGGGAACACTGAAGCTTTCTTT

j_call: TRBJ2-7
d_call: NA
v_call: TRBV5-1
cdr3_length: 15
clone_size: NA
cdr3_aa: CASSLRGRNTYEQYF
cdr3_nt: TGCGCCAGCAGCTTGCGGGGACGGAATACCTACGAGCAGTACTTC

j_call: TRBJ2-1
d_call: NA
v_call: TRBV6-5
cdr3_length: 11
clone_size: NA
cdr3_aa: CASSRTGEQFF
cdr3_nt: TGTGCCAGCAGTAGGACGGGGGAGCAGTTCTTC